This is a list of T cell receptor beta chains from one sample in a study of shared clonotypes between healthy human individuals. Measured with immunoSEQ multiplex PCR; TCRdb has only the in-frame clones, and not every one. The table includes some 1,400,000 clones, around 95% detected once. The sequenced sample consisted of naive CD4+ T cells sorted from blood. All receptors derive from a man aged 30 to 39 in good health. The conserved cysteine and the conserved F or W are not part of the CDR3 here. Each record gives: J gene, V gene, CDR3 protein.

TRBJ2-1 TRBV5-4 ASSFAYNEQF
TRBJ2-6 TRBV29-1 SGSSGANVLT
TRBJ2-5 TRBV10-3 AISEPGGEETQY
TRBJ1-3 TRBV10-3 AISDKSSGNTIY
TRBJ2-7 TRBV29-1 SVESRETYEQY
TRBJ2-1 TRBV18 ASSPYRAGEGSSYNEQF
TRBJ2-5 TRBV28 ASTRSLAYETQY
TRBJ2-2 TRBV10-3 AISGQADMNTGELF
TRBJ1-5 TRBV10-3 AIGWTGDQPQH
TRBJ2-4 TRBV18 ASSPEIGKNIQY
TRBJ1-2 TRBV28 ASIQAGPRDRGRNGYT
TRBJ2-7 TRBV18 ASSQATGPDEQY
TRBJ2-6 TRBV6-5 ASKTGAGANVLT
TRBJ2-2 TRBV19 ASSTTGTSLGGELF
TRBJ1-2 TRBV5-4 ASSRDSAYGYT
TRBJ1-3 TRBV18 ASSPVLGETGNTIY
TRBJ2-1 TRBV6-6 ASSRQRISYNEQF
TRBJ2-7 TRBV7-6 ASSLALAGEAYEQY
TRBJ1-2 TRBV19 ASRPRSVAMPPYGYT
TRBJ2-7 TRBV2 ASRGQGTSSYEQY
TRBJ1-1 TRBV6-6 ASSYTQHEAF
TRBJ2-3 TRBV5-1 ASSLERKATDTQY
TRBJ2-7 TRBV4-3 ASSQALGGGYEQY
TRBJ2-2 TRBV15 ATSTAWGSGSSNTGELF
TRBJ2-7 TRBV2 ASSGPKGLNEQY
TRBJ2-6 TRBV10-2 ASSDFGGANVLT
TRBJ2-5 TRBV7-7 ASSRTGELETQY
TRBJ2-7 TRBV21-1 ASSKSTGTQPAYEQY
TRBJ2-1 TRBV2 ASSIRRLTERDSLVQVQF
TRBJ2-4 TRBV19 ASSIAKGNIQY
TRBJ1-3 TRBV19 ASSKNPGRISGNTIY
TRBJ1-2 TRBV29-1 SVVRGAGYGYT
TRBJ2-1 TRBV6-1 ASSGGSGRIVDEQF
TRBJ2-7 TRBV14 ASSQDSTGYSYEQY
TRBJ2-1 TRBV28 ASTSSLEQF
TRBJ2-7 TRBV5-1 ASSLAPGQNSYEQY
TRBJ1-3 TRBV27 ASSSIQSGNTIY
TRBJ1-5 TRBV10-3 ATGPGASQPQH
TRBJ2-1 TRBV10-1 ATYLTPLAGGWEQF
TRBJ2-3 TRBV5-6 ASSLVGTSTDTQY
TRBJ1-1 TRBV11-2 ASSLDRDSSGAF
TRBJ2-7 TRBV9 ASSVVFGAEQY
TRBJ2-4 TRBV6-6 AIPGLSKNIQY
TRBJ1-1 TRBV28 ASSLFGTPRLNTEAF
TRBJ1-1 TRBV2 ASVVAVEAF
TRBJ2-5 TRBV19 ASSPWGETQY
TRBJ2-7 TRBV11-2 ASSHTLAAYDYEQY
TRBJ2-1 TRBV19 ASSSLGQAYNEQF
TRBJ2-1 TRBV28 ASTPGGRTGNEQF
TRBJ2-1 TRBV7-8 ASSSWRDRLL
TRBJ2-7 TRBV28 ASSNSYEQY
TRBJ2-5 TRBV7-8 ASSSRQGNSETQY
TRBJ1-2 TRBV28 AGSLRDTRNGYT
TRBJ2-6 TRBV28 ASSYEHSGANVLT